The clone carrying this T cell receptor beta chain was counted between two and nine times. Its antigen is undetermined. TCRdb reprocessed the RT-PCR reads via MiXCR and lists one record per CDR3 protein. The top ten hold under 2.5% of the sample, which has about half a million distinct CDR3 sequences, about 25% seen once. This CDR3 is 14 amino acids long. V shed 6 bases, J shed 5 bases, and the junction held 8 bases outside the gene matches. This entry comes from a study of response to subunit inactivated influenza vaccine. Broader study findings: With each seasonal influenza vaccination, the authors suggested, few new T cells are recruited.

The sample consisted of CD4+ T cells sorted from PBMCs, taken about 5 days after vaccination. The TCR was taken from a man in his fifties or sixties who received an inactivated influenza vaccine. The chain recombines TRBV12-3 or TRBV12-4 with TRBJ1-1, with 8 bases matching TRBD1. Here the CDR3 reads CASRPQGARTEAFF. CDR3 DNA sequence: TGTGCCAGCAGACCGCAGGGGGCGAGGACTGAAGCTTTCTTT.